This T cell receptor beta chain was sequenced for a study of T cell responses to AZD1222 COVID-19 vaccine. Study-wide results and limits: An increase in Spike-specific TCR breadth and depth was observed after two AZD1222 doses. Close to half of all spike-specific TCRs reportedly target regions of the variants that are unmutated.

Germline CDR1 and CDR2: SGHRS and YFSETQ. CDR3 length: 14 amino acids. V lost 0 bases and J lost 7; bases outside the gene matches: 7. This clone is a singleton in its sample. Its cognate antigen is unknown. Assay: immunoSEQ multiplex PCR; the TCRdb copy retains only in-frame clones and omits some. Found here are about 200,000 clones, 88% of them singletons; the top ten hold 6% to 8.5%. The V and J genes are TRBV5-1 and TRBJ2-7, with TRBD1 matching over 7 bases. The receptor was derived from an adult in good health. The input for sequencing was peripheral blood, taken on day 0 of AZD1222 vaccination. The CDR3 region is CASSLATTGREQYF. Written as DNA, the CDR3 is TGCGCCAGCAGCTTGGCCACGACAGGGCGGGAGCAGTACTTC.